Below are 13 T cell receptor beta chains sequenced from a single sample in a study of T cell responses to AZD1222 COVID-19 vaccine. TCRdb keeps only in-frame clones here, not all; method: immunoSEQ multiplex PCR. The sample gives approximately 180,000 clones, around 93% of which show up once; around 1% is in the top ten. This sample comprised peripheral blood, obtained 28 days after the second dose of the MenACWY control vaccine. These receptors were obtained from an adult who received the MenACWY meningococcal vaccine as a control.

V usage is TRBV6-1 and J usage is TRBJ1-3; perhaps TRBD1 as D (6 bases). Germline CDR1 reads MNHNS; CDR2 reads SASEGT. The CDR3 has 15 residues. The V and J ends lost 1 base and 4 bases respectively, with 11 bases between them. CDR3 DNA sequence: TGTGCCAGCAGTGAAGTGGGGGGCGGCGGAAACACCATATATTTT. It codes for CASSEVGGGGNTIYF.

The chain has TRBV3-1 (or the pseudogene TRBV3-2) and TRBJ1-6; no firm D call. Germline V gene sequence: CDR1 LGHDT, CDR2 YNNKEL (reference sequence). The CDR3 totals 15 residues. Trimming took off 4 bases at V and 2 bases at J, with 9 bases between the two ends. The CDR3 region is CASSPSSTYNSPLHF. CDR3 nucleotides: TGTGCCAGCAGCCCTTCGAGCACCTATAATTCACCCCTCCACTTT.

The chain links TRBV11-1 to TRBJ2-7; D uncertain. V dropped 8 bases and J dropped 0 bases, with 17 bases sitting between them. This CDR3 spans 15 amino acids. Germline V lookup: CDR1 SGHAT, CDR2 FQDESV (reference sequence). The CDR3 region is CASAMGRTGSYEQYF. The CDR3 coding sequence is TGTGCCAGCGCCATGGGAAGAACGGGCTCCTACGAGCAGTACTTC.

V and J are TRBV5-4 and TRBJ2-1; D not resolved. V dropped 5 bases and J dropped 2 bases, with 11 bases sitting between them. Germline V gene data show CDR1 as SGHNT and CDR2 as YYREEE (reference sequence). This CDR3 is built from 14 residues. The CDR3, as DNA: TGTGCCAGCAGGCCTGAGAGCACCTACAATGAGCAGTTCTTC. Its protein product is CASRPESTYNEQFF.

The rearrangement joins TRBV24-1 to TRBJ2-1; 7 bases match TRBD1. Germline-derived CDR1 and CDR2 are KGHDR and SFDVKD. The CDR3 loop spans 15 amino acids. With V trimmed by 12 bases and J by 5 bases, 15 bases remained unmatched. In DNA form, the CDR3 reads TGTGCCTCTGGCCCCACAGGGGCGCCTGACAATGAGCAGTTCTTC. Its translation is CASGPTGAPDNEQFF.

This clone was counted a single time. The chain uses TRBV5-1 and TRBJ1-2; D uncertain. This CDR3 is built from 14 residues. Trimming left V 4 bases short and J 4 bases short, with 14 bases between. CDR1 SGHRS and CDR2 YFSETQ come from the germline V gene. CDR3 nucleotide sequence: TGCGCCAGCAGCGTCGGGCAGGCGAGCTATGGCTACACCTTC. It yields the protein CASSVGQASYGYTF.

V gene TRBV11-2 combines with J gene TRBJ2-1, with 11 bases lining up with TRBD2. The V and J ends lost 2 bases and 8 bases, in that order; junction bases with no gene match: 5. Per germline, CDR1 SGHAT and CDR2 FQNNGV. The CDR3 runs 15 residues. The CDR3 sequence is CASSLLAGGRDEQFF. In DNA form, the CDR3 reads TGTGCCAGCAGCTTACTAGCGGGGGGTCGGGATGAGCAGTTCTTC. Full variable domain (outside the CDR3, taken from reference TRBV11-2 and TRBJ2-1): EAGVAQSPRYKIIEKRQSVAFWCNPISGHATLYWYQQILGQGPKLLIQFQNNGVVDDSQLPKDRFSAERLKGVDSTLKIQPAKLEDSAVYLCASSLLAGGRDEQFFGPGTRLTVL.

V is TRBV4-1 and J is TRBJ1-2; D gene ambiguous. CDR1 MGHRA and CDR2 YSYEKL come from the germline V gene. CDR3 length: 12 residues. Trimming took off 2 bases at V and 8 bases at J, with 9 bases between the two ends. This chain's CDR3 is CASSQTKDGYTF. The CDR3 nucleotides read TGCGCCAGCAGCCAAACAAAGGACGGCTACACCTTC.

This clone was recorded only once. This sequence joins TRBV13 and TRBJ1-2; TRBD1 aligns across 7 bases. The V segment lost 4 bases and the J segment 0 bases; nucleotides outside the gene matches: 8. CDR1 and CDR2 (germline): PRHDT, FYEKMQ (reference sequence). This CDR3 is built from 16 residues. For the CDR3, the DNA is TGTGCCAGCAGCTATGAGGGACAGACTTCTAACTATGGCTACACCTTC. Protein: CASSYEGQTSNYGYTF.

The V and J genes are TRBV9 and TRBJ1-2, with no clear D. The CDR3 has 16 residues. In germline, CDR1 is SGDLS, CDR2 YYNGEE. Trimming removed 4 bases at V and 2 bases at J, with 18 bases between. The CDR3 coding sequence is TGTGCCAGCAGCTTGCCCCGAGCGGGCCAAAACTATGGCTACACCTTC. This codes for CASSLPRAGQNYGYTF.

The rearrangement links TRBV3-1 (or the pseudogene TRBV3-2) to TRBJ2-1; 12 bases map to TRBD2. Germline CDR1 is LGHDT and CDR2 is YNNKEL (reference sequence). There are 17 residues in the CDR3. V lost 3 bases and J lost 7; bases outside the gene matches: 10. Here the CDR3 reads CASSQTSGGPRKNEQFF. CDR3 DNA: TGTGCCAGCAGCCAGACTAGCGGGGGCCCCCGAAAAAATGAGCAGTTCTTC.

The chain joins TRBV19 to TRBJ2-5; TRBD2 aligns across 8 bases. J was trimmed by 5 bases and V by 7 bases; bases with no gene match: 12. The CDR3 totals 15 residues. Germline values: CDR1 LNHDA, CDR2 SQIVND (reference sequence). This chain's CDR3 is CASKSGGGFGETQYF. CDR3 coding DNA: TGTGCCAGTAAATCGGGGGGGGGCTTCGGCGAGACCCAGTACTTC.

The gene calls are TRBV4-3 and TRBJ2-3, with D possibly matching TRBD2 (5 bases). The V gene lost 1 base and the J gene lost 2 bases, with 7 bases spanning the gap. CDR1 and CDR2 (germline): LGHNA, YSLEER. The CDR3 is 14 amino acids. CDR3 sequence: CASSQGTFTDTQYF. CDR3 DNA sequence: TGCGCCAGCAGCCAAGGGACTTTCACAGATACGCAGTATTTT.